These 17 T cell receptor beta chains came from one sample sequenced in a study of Graves' ophthalmopathy and Graves' hyperthyroidism. From RNA, the CDR3 regions of TCR beta chains were amplified and sequenced. An opening RT-PCR round employed HTBI primers and preceded a second-round multiplex PCR. TCRdb re-called the multiplex PCR reads through MiXCR, storing one row per CDR3 protein. Of approximately 480,000 distinct CDR3 sequences listed, around an eighth are singletons. Specimen: blood. The receptors originated from a woman aged 25 to 39 with Graves' ophthalmopathy.

This clonotype has ten or more counts. The rearrangement joins TRBV6-1 to TRBJ2-5; D remains unclear. CDR3 length: 12 amino acids. The germline CDR1 and CDR2 sequences are MNHNS and SASEGT. The ends were cut back, 6 bases at V and 2 bases at J, with 7 bases in the middle. The DNA for the CDR3 is TGTGCCAGCAGGAACGGGCAAGAGACCCAGTACTTC. Protein sequence: CASRNGQETQYF.

This clonotype was counted between two and nine times. The chain employs TRBV30 and TRBJ1-1, with 7 bases that match TRBD1. Germline CDR1 is GTSNPN and CDR2 is SVGIG (reference sequence). This CDR3 spans 14 amino acids. With 5 bases clipped from V and 3 bases from J, the junction kept 9 bases outside the gene matches. The CDR3 region is CAWAGGEQDTEAFF. The CDR3 nucleotides read TGTGCCTGGGCAGGGGGGGAGCAGGACACTGAAGCTTTCTTT.

There are many counts of this clonotype. The chain employs TRBV6-2 or TRBV6-3 and TRBJ2-7, with TRBD2 matching over 8 bases. The CDR3 sequence is 17 residues long. The V and J ends lost 6 bases and 1 base, in that order; junction bases with no gene match: 14. Germline lookup yields CDR1 MNHEY and CDR2 SVGEGT. CDR3 sequence reads: CASSHLSGRGDSYEQYF. The CDR3 region has the DNA TGTGCCAGCAGCCACCTTAGCGGGCGGGGGGATTCCTACGAGCAGTACTTC.

In this sample, this clonotype turned up a few times. A much larger clone lies one base from this, so it may be a read error. The chain has TRBV6-5 and TRBJ2-5, with D tentatively TRBD2 (6 bases). The CDR3 is 17 amino acids. Germline CDR1 MNHEY, CDR2 SVGAGI. Trimming removed 0 bases at V and 5 bases at J, with 19 bases between. Here the CDR3 reads CASSYSERGILPETQYF. CDR3 DNA: TGTGCCAGCAGTTACTCAGAACGGGGGATCCTACCGGAGACCCAGTACTTC.

Many counts were recorded for this clonotype. This chain uses TRBV11-2 with TRBJ1-2; 7 positions agree with TRBD1. Per the germline V gene, CDR1 is SGHAT and CDR2 is FQNNGV. The V and J ends lost 5 bases and 5 bases, in that order; junction bases with no gene match: 8. The CDR3 consists of 14 residues. As DNA, the CDR3 is TGTGCCAGCAGCGCGCAGGGGGATTGGTATGGCTACACCTTC. Translation gives CASSAQGDWYGYTF. The complete variable domain, with remaining parts taken from reference TRBV11-2 and TRBJ1-2, reads EAGVAQSPRYKIIEKRQSVAFWCNPISGHATLYWYQQILGQGPKLLIQFQNNGVVDDSQLPKDRFSAERLKGVDSTLKIQPAKLEDSAVYLCASSAQGDWYGYTFGSGTRLTVV.

This clonotype was seen at least ten times. The chain recombines TRBV27 with TRBJ1-2; 8 nucleotides align to TRBD1. V shed 0 bases, J shed 2 bases, and the junction held 2 bases outside the gene matches. Germline-derived CDR1 and CDR2 are MNHEY and SMNVEV (reference sequence). The CDR3 runs 15 residues. CDR3 amino acids: CASSLSGDRNYGYTF. For the CDR3, the DNA is TGTGCCAGCAGTTTATCGGGGGACAGGAACTATGGCTACACCTTC.

This clonotype was seen ten or more times. This chain links TRBV20-1 with TRBJ1-5; unclear D gene. The CDR3 is 13 amino acids. Germline CDR1 and CDR2: DFQATT and SNEGSKA (reference sequence). V gave up 0 bases and J gave up 10 bases, with 13 bases separating them. The CDR3, as DNA: TGCAGTGCTAGAGAGATGGGCGGAAGACCCCAGCATTTT. This codes for CSAREMGGRPQHF.

This clonotype was seen ten or more times. The gene calls are TRBV6-2 or TRBV6-3 and TRBJ2-7; 7 nucleotides line up with TRBD1. CDR1 MNHEY and CDR2 SVGEGT come from the germline V gene. This CDR3 is 18 amino acids long. With V trimmed by 4 bases and J by 0 bases, 15 bases remained unmatched. CDR3 DNA sequence: TGTGCCAGCAGTTCGGGACAGAAGCCTTACCACAGCTCCTACGAGCAGTACTTC. This encodes CASSSGQKPYHSSYEQYF.

Notes on this clonotype: A single base separates this from a much larger clone, so it may be a read error. This chain links TRBV7-3 with TRBJ1-1; D gene unclear. Trimming shortened V by 3 bases and J by 4 bases, and 12 bases separated the two germline ends. The CDR3 is made up of 14 amino acids. CDR1 is SGHTA and CDR2 is FQGTGA in the germline V gene. The CDR3, as DNA: TGTGCCAGCAGCTTCGGGGTGATGAGCACTGAAGCTTTCTTT. Protein: CASSFGVMSTEAFF.

This clonotype occurred many times. V is TRBV29-1 and J is TRBJ2-5; D assignment may be TRBD1 or TRBD2 (5 bases each). The CDR3 contains 12 residues. V lost 3 bases to trimming and J lost 5 bases, with 10 bases between them. Germline assignment: CDR1 SQVTM and CDR2 ANQGSEA. This CDR3 is CSVDGGRETQYF. The CDR3 DNA follows: TGCAGCGTTGATGGGGGTCGGGAGACCCAGTACTTC.

This clonotype was seen many times. V gene TRBV12-5 combines with J gene TRBJ1-1; D call uncertain. Between the trimmed V and J ends, which lost 0 bases and 4 bases, there was a span of 12 bases. Germline values: CDR1 LGHNT, CDR2 FRNRAP. This CDR3 contains 15 residues. The CDR3 DNA sequence: TGTGCTAGTGGTTTGGTACTAATGGGAGGCACTGAAGCTTTCTTT. Translated: CASGLVLMGGTEAFF.

The table lists this clonotype with many counts. The chain recombines TRBV2 with TRBJ2-7; possible D gene TRBD1, 6 bases. Germline CDR1 reads SNHLY; CDR2 reads FYNNEI. Trimming removed 4 bases from V and 3 bases from J, with 10 bases in between. This CDR3 has 13 residues. Written as DNA, the CDR3 is TGTGCCAGCAGTGGAGGGGACATCTACGAGCAGTACTTC. Its translation is CASSGGDIYEQYF.

The chain couples TRBV4-1 to TRBJ1-6; weak D call: TRBD1 (5 bases). V was clipped by 1 base and J by 0 bases, with 13 bases between them. CDR1 is MGHRA and CDR2 is YSYEKL in the germline V gene. This CDR3 is built from 18 residues. CDR3 in amino acids: CASSQGGGRSSYNSPLHF. DNA of the CDR3: TGCGCCAGCAGCCAAGGGGGCGGACGCAGCTCCTATAATTCACCCCTCCACTTT.

Regarding this clonotype: Possible read error: a much larger clone is one base away. The chain uses TRBV2 and TRBJ2-7; D may correspond to TRBD1 or TRBD2 (6 bases each). CDR3 length: 13 residues. Germline V gene sequence: CDR1 SNHLY, CDR2 FYNNEI. V lost 7 bases and J lost 6, with 16 bases in between. The CDR3 bases are TGTGCCAGCACCCGAAGGGGGGCTCTCGAGCAGTACTTC. It yields the protein CASTRRGALEQYF.

This clonotype was detected many times. The CDR3 DNA sequence: TGTGCCGCTGCCCGCAATGGGGGGAGCTATGGCTACACCTTC. This sequence encodes CAAARNGGSYGYTF. This sequence joins TRBV6-1 and TRBJ1-2, with D possibly TRBD1 on 5 matching bases. V lost 11 bases and J 4 bases, leaving 20 bases between the germline ends. The CDR3 is 14 residues long. Germline V gene sequence: CDR1 MNHNS, CDR2 SASEGT.

In this sample, this clonotype turned up many times. The gene calls are TRBV6-1 and TRBJ1-5; D may be TRBD1 (5 bases). The germline V gene has CDR1 MNHNS and CDR2 SASEGT. V gave up 10 bases and J gave up 3 bases, with 22 bases separating them. The CDR3 has 16 residues. The CDR3 is CATRVGVETANQPQHF. DNA for the CDR3: TGTGCCACCCGAGTAGGGGTGGAAACCGCCAATCAGCCCCAGCATTTT.

This clonotype was recorded at least ten times. This chain links TRBV29-1 with TRBJ2-4; 7 nucleotides match TRBD1. The CDR3 has 14 residues. Per the germline V gene, CDR1 is SQVTM and CDR2 is ANQGSEA. J lost 8 bases, V lost 7 bases, and 14 bases had no gene match. CDR3 amino acids: CSATAGTAIHIQYF. The CDR3 region has the DNA TGCAGCGCCACGGCAGGGACAGCCATTCACATTCAGTACTTC.